The 5 T cell receptor beta chains below come from one sample, sequenced in a study of blood T cell repertoires in COVID-19. Only in-frame clones appear in the TCRdb table, and some are missing; sequencing was by immunoSEQ multiplex PCR. The data hold tens of thousands of clones, with about 87% observed a single time. Sequencing was done on a sample of peripheral blood. The receptors stem from a human donor in a cohort sampled during active COVID-19.

The CDR3 loop is CASIPQASNTEAFF. The CDR3 region has the DNA TGTGCCAGCATCCCCCAGGCTTCGAACACTGAAGCTTTCTTT. The rearrangement joins TRBV2 to TRBJ1-1; no clear D. The CDR3 has 14 residues. Trimming stripped 7 bases from V and 1 base from J, with 13 bases between. Germline CDR1 SNHLY, CDR2 FYNNEI. The full variable domain, its missing parts supplied by reference TRBV2 and TRBJ1-1, is EPEVTQTPSHQVTQMGQEVILRCVPISNHLYFYWYRQILGQKVEFLVSFYNNEISEKSEIFDDQFSVERPDGSNFTLKIRSTKLEDSAMYFCASIPQASNTEAFFGQGTRLTVV.

This chain's CDR3 is CASSLGFWDRGPDTQYF. CDR3 nucleotide sequence: TGTGCCAGCAGCTTAGGGTTTTGGGACAGGGGGCCAGATACGCAGTATTTT. The genes are TRBV7-3 and TRBJ2-3, with 12 positions matching TRBD1. The CDR3 runs to 17 residues. The junction had 7 bases not matched to a gene; V was cut back by 2 bases and J by 4 bases. The germline CDR1 and CDR2 sequences are SGHTA and FQGTGA.

This chain joins TRBV16 and TRBJ2-2; possible D gene TRBD1, 6 bases. The ends were cut back, 3 bases at V and 4 bases at J, with 24 bases in the middle. The germline V gene encodes CDR1 KGHSY and CDR2 FQNENV. The CDR3 is 19 residues long. CDR3 in amino acids: CASSHHVGGPGSGTGELFF. CDR3 in DNA: TGTGCCAGCAGCCATCACGTTGGGGGCCCTGGTTCGGGCACCGGGGAGCTGTTTTTT.

V gene TRBV3-1 (or the pseudogene TRBV3-2) combines with J gene TRBJ1-1; a possible D gene is TRBD1 (5 bases). The germline gives CDR1 LGHDT, CDR2 YNNKEL (reference sequence). The CDR3 length is 12 residues. V dropped 6 bases and J dropped 1 base, with 6 bases sitting between them. CDR3 sequence: CASRQANTEAFF. The CDR3 DNA reads as TGTGCCAGCAGACAGGCGAACACTGAAGCTTTCTTT.

The chain links TRBV18 to TRBJ2-3; tentative D call: TRBD2 (6 bases). V was trimmed by 5 bases and J by 3 bases, leaving 9 bases between them. CDR3 length: 13 amino acids. CDR1 and CDR2 from the germline V gene are KGHSH and LQKENI. The CDR3 sequence is CASSSGATDTQYF. For the CDR3, the DNA is TGTGCCAGCTCATCGGGAGCTACAGATACGCAGTATTTT.